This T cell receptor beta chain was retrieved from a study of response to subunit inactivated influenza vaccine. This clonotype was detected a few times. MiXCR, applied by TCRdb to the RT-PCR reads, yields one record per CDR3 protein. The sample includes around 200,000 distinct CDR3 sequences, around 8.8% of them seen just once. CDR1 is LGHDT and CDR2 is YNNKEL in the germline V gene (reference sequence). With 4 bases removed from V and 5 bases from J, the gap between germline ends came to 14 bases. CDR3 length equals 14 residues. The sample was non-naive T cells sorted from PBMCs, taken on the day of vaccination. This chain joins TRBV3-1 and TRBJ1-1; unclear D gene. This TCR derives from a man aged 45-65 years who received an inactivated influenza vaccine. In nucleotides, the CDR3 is TGTGCCAGCAGCCCCAGAACTGGGAAGACTGAAGCTTTCTTT. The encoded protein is CASSPRTGKTEAFF.